This TCR beta chain was documented in a study of cytomegalovirus exposure and HLA in healthy donors. The germline V gene encodes CDR1 SQVTM and CDR2 ANQGSEA. The CDR3 sequence is 12 residues long. Trimming shortened V by 6 bases and J by 0 bases, and 8 bases separated the two germline ends. This clone has more than one count but fewer than ten. This sample also contains other DNA sequences that code for the same CDR3. Primers for the PCR totalled 60 Vbeta and 13 Jbeta. Libraries were prepared by immunoSEQ multiplex PCR; TCRdb keeps only in-frame clonotypes and omits some of them. The table records 150,000 to 200,000 clones, 70% to 85% of them present only once.

Sequencing was carried out using PBMCs. The sequence was collected from a man between 50 and 59 years old in good health and CMV-seropositive. This chain joins TRBV29-1 and TRBJ1-2; D might be TRBD1 (5 bases). CDR3 in amino acids: CSVGGSNYGYTF. CDR3 sequence (DNA): TGCAGCGTCGGGGGATCTAACTATGGCTACACCTTC.